This TCR beta chain was found in a study of T and B cells in COVID-19 patients. Study context: COVID-19 patients gave peripheral blood either during active infection or after recovery.

The CDR3 extends over 11 amino acids. Germline V gene data show CDR1 as SGHDT and CDR2 as YYEEEE. Comments on this clonotype: Its antigen is not known. Relative to the germline gene, one junction end is altered; a read error may explain this.

General observations from the study: In COVID-19 patients, T cell receptor beta variable and joining gene use was reportedly strongly skewed.

TRB rearrangements were amplified by multiplex PCR with BIOMED2 TRB-A/B primers. Each CDR3 protein is one row after TCRdb ran MiXCR on the multiplex PCR reads. In the table there are approximately 5,100 distinct CDR3 sequences, 25% to 35% of which are singletons. From blood, 250-500 ng of genomic DNA served as TRB template. The origin of this receptor is a human donor who had recovered from COVID-19. Sequenced input: blood. This rearrangement joins TRBV5-6 to TRBJ1-2; no reliable D call. DNA of the CDR3: TGCGCCAGCAGCCAGGACCGGGGCTACACCTTC. Protein product: CASSQDRGYTF.